This T cell receptor (beta chain) was profiled in a study of CD8+ T cells in alopecia areata. RNA was isolated and reverse transcribed to cDNA, the sequencing template. Only in-frame clones appear in the TCRdb table, and some are missing; sequencing was by immunoSEQ multiplex PCR. The table lists about 170,000 clones, just over 65% of them singletons, with approximately 10% in the top ten. V lost 4 bases to trimming and J lost 0 bases, with 11 bases between them. The CDR3 length is 16 residues. CDR1 is SGHRS and CDR2 is YFSETQ in the germline V gene. Material: CD8+ T cells sorted from blood, obtained at week 0. The source of this sequence is a human donor with alopecia areata. J is TRBJ1-6 and V is TRBV5-1; D perhaps matches TRBD1 (6 bases). The CDR3 DNA reads TGCGCCAGCAGCGGGAGGGGGGACTCCTATAATTCACCCCTCCACTTT. This encodes CASSGRGDSYNSPLHF.